This T cell receptor beta chain was observed in a study of graft-versus-host responses after intestinal transplantation. On the study more broadly: All recipients got anti-thymocyte globulin induction, then tacrolimus and steroids for 3 to 4 years. Study-wide results and caveats: The study found high graft-versus-host to host-versus-graft clonal ratios in allografts of patients with graft-donor T cell macrochimerism. Investigators detected GvH clones in recipient marrow, with some emerging earlier in ileum or blood.

The protocol was immunoSEQ multiplex PCR, while the TCRdb copy is restricted to in-frame clones and leaves out a portion. This table has fewer than 95,000 clones, approximately 94% appearing once. Details on this clone: What it recognizes is unknown.

The CDR3 totals 15 residues. Trimming took off 0 bases at V and 2 bases at J, with 10 bases between the two ends. The germline gives CDR1 SEHNR, CDR2 FQNEAQ (reference sequence). This chain uses TRBV7-9 with TRBJ1-2, with D unresolved. This sample comprised unstimulated CD4+ T cells sorted from spleen or lymph node cells, obtained before transplant. This clonotype was obtained from a human donor who was the organ donor for an intestinal transplant. CDR3 nucleotide sequence: TGTGCCAGCAGCTTAGCCGGGGAGAACAACTATGGCTACACCTTC. It encodes CASSLAGENNYGYTF.